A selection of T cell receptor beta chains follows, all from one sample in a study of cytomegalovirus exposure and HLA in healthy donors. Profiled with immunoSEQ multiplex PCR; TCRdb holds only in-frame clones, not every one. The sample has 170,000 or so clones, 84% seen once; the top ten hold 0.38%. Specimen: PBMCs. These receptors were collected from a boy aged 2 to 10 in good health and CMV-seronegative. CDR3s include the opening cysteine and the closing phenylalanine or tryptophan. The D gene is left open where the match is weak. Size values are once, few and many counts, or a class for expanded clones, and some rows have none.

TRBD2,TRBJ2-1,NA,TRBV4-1,CASSQVLAGAYNEQFF,TGCGCCAGCAGCCAGGTTTTAGCGGGAGCTTACAATGAGCAGTTCTTC
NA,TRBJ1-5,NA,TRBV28,CASSLQVMSNQPQHF,TGTGCCAGCAGTTTGCAGGTAATGAGCAATCAGCCCCAGCATTTT
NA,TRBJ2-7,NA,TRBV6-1,CASSVEGRSSYEQYF,TGTGCCAGCAGTGTAGAGGGAAGGAGCTCCTACGAGCAGTACTTC
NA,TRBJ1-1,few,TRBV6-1,CASIENRATEAFF,TGTGCCAGCATTGAAAACAGGGCCACTGAAGCTTTCTTT
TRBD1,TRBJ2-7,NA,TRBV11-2,CASTFGAQGDLSYEQYF,TGTGCCAGCACCTTTGGGGCACAGGGGGACTTGTCCTACGAGCAGTACTTC
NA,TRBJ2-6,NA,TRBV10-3,CAISAPENRANVLTF,TGTGCCATCAGTGCTCCTGAGAATCGGGCCAACGTCCTGACTTTC
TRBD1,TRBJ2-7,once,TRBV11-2,CASSFTGTGGGEQYF,TGTGCCAGCTCGTTCACCGGGACAGGGGGCGGCGAGCAGTACTTC
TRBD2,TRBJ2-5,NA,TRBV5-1,CASSSPRGMQETQYF,TGCGCCAGCAGCTCCCCGCGGGGGATGCAAGAGACCCAGTACTTC
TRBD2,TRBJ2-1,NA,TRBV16,CASSQGLAGPHNYNEQFF,TGTGCCAGCAGCCAAGGCCTAGCGGGACCACATAATTACAATGAGCAGTTCTTC
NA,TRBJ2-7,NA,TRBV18,CASSPPLGGYEQYF,TGTGCCAGCTCACCACCACTAGGGGGCTACGAGCAGTACTTC